Listed below are T cell receptor beta chains from one sample, sequenced in a study of cytomegalovirus exposure and HLA in healthy donors. This table comes from immunoSEQ multiplex PCR, and its TCRdb copy is limited to in-frame clones, with some not included. The table shows 120,000 to 150,000 clones, with roughly 80% occurring only once. The sequenced sample was PBMCs. The receptors were sampled from a woman aged 40 to 50 in good health and CMV-seropositive. Both conserved end residues are part of each CDR3. Only part of the rows carry a size: once, few, many, or a class if the clone is expanded.

clone size,J gene,V gene,CDR3 protein
NA,TRBJ2-3,TRBV2,CASSETSVSTQYF
NA,TRBJ2-1,TRBV6-6,CASSPSVFEQFF
NA,TRBJ2-3,TRBV13,CASSQGQGGTDTQYF
NA,TRBJ1-2,TRBV19,CASSGTSTTNYGYTF
once,TRBJ2-7,TRBV28,CASRSGQFAYEQYF
NA,TRBJ1-1,TRBV7-9,CASSLEGGTEAFF
NA,TRBJ1-2,TRBV20-1,CSASEYYGYTF
NA,TRBJ1-1,TRBV10-3,CAISAGQGDGTEAFF
NA,TRBJ2-3,TRBV7-2,CASSLMGPGGLTDTQYF
NA,TRBJ2-5,TRBV4-2,CASSQDLLAGARETQYF
NA,TRBJ2-3,TRBV28,CASSLPSSGGRDTQYF
few,TRBJ1-1,TRBV5-1,CASKPGQGMNTEAFF
NA,TRBJ1-2,TRBV21-1,CASGGGAYGYTF
NA,TRBJ2-5,TRBV7-9,CASTRTSGDQETQYF
NA,TRBJ2-7,TRBV2,CASSPRAGEQYF
NA,TRBJ2-1,TRBV9,CASSLGTSVLVSNEQFF
NA,TRBJ1-2,TRBV7-2,CASSPPGVIYGYTF
few,TRBJ2-1,TRBV11-2,CASSHYLTSGGADNEQFF
NA,TRBJ1-1,TRBV2,CASSEGGGTEAFF
once,TRBJ2-7,TRBV28,CASSLQSGGIGYEQYF
NA,TRBJ2-5,TRBV5-1,CASSNRDLQETQYF
few,TRBJ2-1,TRBV10-3,CAISEDSEQFF
NA,NA,TRBV10-2,CASSLVSGGYEQYF
NA,TRBJ1-5,TRBV28,CASSYGGVGGQPQHF
once,TRBJ1-1,TRBV5-6,CASSPRQGGTEAFF
NA,TRBJ2-7,TRBV6-1,CASSVGGRGYEQYF
few,TRBJ2-3,TRBV6-5,CASSYDGLAGTDTQYF
NA,TRBJ1-1,TRBV7-2,CASSWRGQDTEAFF
NA,TRBJ2-2,TRBV21-1,CASSKEGGAYTGELFF
NA,TRBJ2-7,TRBV30,CAWKPSGASYEQYF
NA,TRBJ2-7,TRBV28,CASSFPLWGGSYEQYF
NA,TRBJ2-1,TRBV7-3,CASSLTSSSPTHEQFF
NA,TRBJ2-3,TRBV5-1,CASSLGGGGSTDTQYF
few,TRBJ2-1,TRBV5-6,CASSSLGRGGDEQFF
NA,TRBJ1-1,TRBV6-5,CASSYSESRGTEAFF
NA,TRBJ1-1,TRBV7-6,CASSLVREMNTEAFF
NA,TRBJ2-3,TRBV4-1,CASSPRLADSTDTQYF
once,TRBJ2-3,TRBV5-1,CASSFGTSGRTDTQYF
NA,TRBJ1-2,TRBV2,CASSEALGQGHGYTF
NA,TRBJ2-5,TRBV6-5,CASSRRDSQETQYF
once,TRBJ2-3,TRBV5-1,CASSLGQRGTDTQYF
NA,TRBJ2-7,TRBV10-3,CAISGLAGGPNSYEQYF
NA,TRBJ2-7,TRBV7-6,CASSSSGGFSYEQYF
once,TRBJ2-7,TRBV10-3,CAISTGQGDYEQYF
NA,TRBJ1-4,TRBV5-4,CASSLEREEKLFF
few,TRBJ1-1,TRBV4-1,CASSHHGGLGYTEAFF
once,TRBJ1-1,TRBV28,CASSPTQGRGTEAFF
NA,TRBJ2-5,TRBV20-1,CSAILRETQYF